These T cell receptor beta chains were read from a single sample in a study of CD8 T cells in ankylosing spondylitis. In TCRdb, the 5' RACE reads were re-called with MiXCR into one record per CDR3 protein. This table holds fewer than 500,000 distinct CDR3 sequences, approximately 20% found once. Material for sequencing was blood, either unsorted or a sorted T cell fraction (not recorded which). The receptor source for this set is a male donor with ankylosing spondylitis. Each CDR3 is given with its conserved first and last residue. A D gene is named only where the DNA matches it firmly. The size entry is marked missing in some rows and otherwise reads once, few, many or a size class.

j_gene | abundance | v_gene | d_gene | CDR3nt | CDR3aa
TRBJ2-2 | few | TRBV9 | TRBD2 | TGTGCCAGCAGCTCTAGGAGCGGGAGGGAGCCCGGGGAGCTGTTTTTT | CASSSRSGREPGELFF
TRBJ2-6 | few | TRBV19 | - | TGTGCCAGTAGTATCTCCAGGGTGGGGGCCAACGTCCTGACTTTC | CASSISRVGANVLTF
TRBJ2-4 | - | TRBV27 | TRBD1 | TGTGCCAGCAGTCCTCGACGTCGAGGACAGGGGGCCGGAGCCAAAAACATTCAGTACTTC | CASSPRRRGQGAGAKNIQYF
TRBJ2-7 | - | TRBV29-1 | TRBD1 | TGCAGCGTTGAAAGTAAGGACAGGGGGTTCTACGAGCAGTACTTC | CSVESKDRGFYEQYF
TRBJ2-3 | - | TRBV5-1 | - | TGCGCCAGCAGCTTGGAAGTCGCCTGGAGCACAGATACGCAGTATTTT | CASSLEVAWSTDTQYF
TRBJ1-6 | few | TRBV5-1 | - | TGCGCCAGCAGCTTGGAGGGCCAGGGGACAACCCTTAATTCACCCCTCCACTTT | CASSLEGQGTTLNSPLHF
TRBJ2-1 | - | TRBV7-9 | - | TGTGCCAGCAGCTTAGAGTGGAGAACTGAGCAGTTCTTC | CASSLEWRTEQFF
TRBJ1-1 | - | TRBV6-6 | - | TGTGCCAGCAGGGGCGCCAACACTGAAGCTTTCTTT | CASRGANTEAFF
TRBJ2-3 | - | TRBV29-1 | TRBD1 | TGCAGCGTTAATACAGGGGGCACAGATACGCAGTATTTT | CSVNTGGTDTQYF
TRBJ2-7 | - | TRBV20-1 | - | TGCAGTGCTTCCACTGGCTACGAGCAGTACTTC | CSASTGYEQYF
TRBJ2-5 | once | TRBV2 | TRBD2 | TGTGCCAGCACGCGGGAGGGCCAGCGGACCCAGTACTTC | CASTREGQRTQYF
TRBJ2-1 | - | TRBV20-1 | TRBD2 | TGCAGTGCTAGAGAACCCTTTGGGACTAGGGGTAAGGGCAATGAGCAGTTCTTC | CSAREPFGTRGKGNEQFF
TRBJ1-5 | few | TRBV12-3/TRBV12-4 | - | TGTGCCAGCAGGGGGACACTAAATCAGCCCCAGCATTTT | CASRGTLNQPQHF
TRBJ2-3 | few | TRBV10-3 | - | TGTGCCATCAGCGGGGGGACAGAGACTAGCACAGATACGCAGTATTTT | CAISGGTETSTDTQYF
TRBJ1-2 | - | TRBV2 | - | TGTGCCAGCAGTGCGGGGGGCCCTGGGACCTACACCTTC | CASSAGGPGTYTF
TRBJ2-3 | - | TRBV4-1 | - | TGCGCCAGCAGCCAAGACCCCCCCAATACGCAGTATTTT | CASSQDPPNTQYF
TRBJ2-4 | few | TRBV7-8 | - | TGTGCCAGCAGTTCACCGGGACTGATAAACATTCAGTACTTC | CASSSPGLINIQYF
TRBJ2-7 | - | TRBV15 | - | TGTGCCACCAGCAGGGAACAGGGACTTACCTACGAGCAGTACTTC | CATSREQGLTYEQYF
TRBJ2-1 | - | TRBV11-1 | TRBD2 | TGTGCCAGCGCCCGCATGGGACTAGCGGGAAGTGGGTCCTACAATGAGCAGTTCTTC | CASARMGLAGSGSYNEQFF
TRBJ2-7 | many | TRBV12-3/TRBV12-4 | TRBD1 | TGTGCCAGCAGTTTAGGAGGGGGACAGTCCTACGAGCAGTACTTC | CASSLGGGQSYEQYF
TRBJ1-2 | many | TRBV20-1 | - | TGCAGTGCTACCCGGGCAGGGGCTGCCTATGGCTACACCTTC | CSATRAGAAYGYTF
TRBJ2-1 | few | TRBV29-1 | TRBD1 | TGCAGCGAGGGGCAGGGGGTCGATAATGAGCAGTTCTTC | CSEGQGVDNEQFF
TRBJ2-1 | few | TRBV7-2 | - | TGTGCCAGCAGCTTTACCATGTACAATGAGCAGTTCTTC | CASSFTMYNEQFF